The clone carrying this TCR beta chain was counted only a few times. Its antigen is as yet unknown. CDR1 and CDR2 (germline): DFQATT, SNEGSKA (reference sequence). CDR3 length: 13 residues. The V end lost 6 bases, the J end lost 5 bases, and 17 bases lay between the germline ends. Template switching created a universal primer site, and the cDNA included unique molecular identifiers. TCRdb reprocessed the 5' RACE reads via MiXCR and lists one record per CDR3 protein. The table records a few hundred thousand distinct CDR3 sequences, approximately 9.6% of them present only once. The source of the sample is a study of identical twins. Study conclusions and caveats: Insertions ran lower in abundant cord blood beta clonotypes, though not in memory repertoires.

These same data were also listed under a study on yellow fever vaccine responses in identical twins.

The sequence was obtained from a young woman in good health. The specimen sequenced was PBMCs. This chain joins TRBV20-1 and TRBJ2-7; a possible D gene is TRBD2 (5 bases). The DNA of the CDR3 is TGCAGTGCAAACGGGATAGTCCTGAACGAGCAGTACTTC. It encodes CSANGIVLNEQYF.